The clone carrying this T cell receptor beta chain was picked up a small number of times. The antigen is unknown. The data derive from a study of response to subunit inactivated influenza vaccine. Trimming stripped 3 bases from V and 2 bases from J, with 16 bases between. Germline CDR1 reads LNHDA; CDR2 reads SQIVND (reference sequence). The CDR3 consists of 17 residues. TCRdb processed the RT-PCR reads anew with MiXCR; each CDR3 protein has one entry. This sample has 650,000 to 700,000 distinct CDR3 sequences, with around 16% found just once. The study, taken as a whole, reports: Each seasonal influenza vaccination, the authors suggested, recruits few new T cells.

The chain couples TRBV19 to TRBJ2-2, with no clear D. The sample in question was PBMCs from blood, obtained approximately 12 days after vaccination. This TCR came from a man in his fifties who received an inactivated influenza vaccine. CDR3 in DNA: TGTGCCAGTAGTATTCAGATTTCCCCACTAAACACCGGGGAGCTGTTTTTT. Its translation is CASSIQISPLNTGELFF.